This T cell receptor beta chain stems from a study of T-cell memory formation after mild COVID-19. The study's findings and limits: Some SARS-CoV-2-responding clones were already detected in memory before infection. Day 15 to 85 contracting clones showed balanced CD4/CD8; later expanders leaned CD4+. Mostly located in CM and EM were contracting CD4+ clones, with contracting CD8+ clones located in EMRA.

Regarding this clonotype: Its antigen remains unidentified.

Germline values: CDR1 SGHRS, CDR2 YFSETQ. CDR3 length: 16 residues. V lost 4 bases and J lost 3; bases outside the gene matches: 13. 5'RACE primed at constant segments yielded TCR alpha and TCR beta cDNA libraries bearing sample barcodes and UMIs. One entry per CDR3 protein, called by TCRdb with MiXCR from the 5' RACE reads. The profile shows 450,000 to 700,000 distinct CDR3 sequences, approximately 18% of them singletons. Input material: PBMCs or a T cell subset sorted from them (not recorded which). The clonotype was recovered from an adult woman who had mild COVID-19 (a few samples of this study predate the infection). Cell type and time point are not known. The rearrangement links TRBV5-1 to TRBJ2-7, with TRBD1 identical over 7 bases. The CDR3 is CASSLATGNKRYEQYF. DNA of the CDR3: TGCGCCAGCAGCCTCGCGACAGGGAACAAACGCTACGAGCAGTACTTC.